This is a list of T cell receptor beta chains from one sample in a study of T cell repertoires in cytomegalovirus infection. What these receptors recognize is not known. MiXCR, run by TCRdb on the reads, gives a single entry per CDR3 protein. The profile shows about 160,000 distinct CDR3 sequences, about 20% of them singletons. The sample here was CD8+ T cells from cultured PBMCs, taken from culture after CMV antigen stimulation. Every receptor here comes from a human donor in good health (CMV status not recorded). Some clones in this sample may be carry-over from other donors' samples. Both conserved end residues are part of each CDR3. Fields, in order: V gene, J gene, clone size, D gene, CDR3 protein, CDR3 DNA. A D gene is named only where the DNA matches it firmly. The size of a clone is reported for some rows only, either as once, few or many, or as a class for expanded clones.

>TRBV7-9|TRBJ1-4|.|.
CASSPKEGDKEKLFF
TGTGCCAGCAGCCCGAAGGAGGGGGATAAGGAAAAACTGTTTTTT
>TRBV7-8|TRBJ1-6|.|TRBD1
CASSLDRGRISPLHF
TGTGCCAGCAGCTTAGACAGGGGGCGAATTTCACCCCTCCACTTT
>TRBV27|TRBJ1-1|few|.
CASSWDKNTEAFF
TGTGCCAGCAGTTGGGACAAGAACACTGAAGCTTTCTTT
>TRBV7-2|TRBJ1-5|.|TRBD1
CASSLLPGTGRGQPQHF
TGTGCCAGCAGCTTATTACCAGGGACAGGGCGGGGTCAGCCCCAGCATTTT
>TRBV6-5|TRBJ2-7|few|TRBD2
CASSTSGGAFEQYF
TGTGCCAGCAGTACTAGCGGGGGGGCATTCGAGCAGTACTTC
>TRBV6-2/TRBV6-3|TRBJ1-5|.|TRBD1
CASSYPHRGDQPQHF
TGTGCCAGCAGTTACCCTCACAGGGGAGATCAGCCCCAGCATTTT
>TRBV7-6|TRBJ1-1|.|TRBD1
CASSFGEGTGLDTEAFF
TGTGCCAGCAGCTTCGGGGAGGGGACAGGCCTGGACACTGAAGCTTTCTTT
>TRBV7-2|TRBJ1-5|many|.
CASSLGGGVRSLQPQHF
TGTGCCAGCAGCTTAGGAGGGGGGGTCCGGAGTCTTCAGCCCCAGCATTTT
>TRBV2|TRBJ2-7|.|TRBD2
CASSGLAGDPPSYEQYF
TGTGCCAGCAGTGGACTAGCGGGGGACCCCCCTTCCTACGAGCAGTACTTC
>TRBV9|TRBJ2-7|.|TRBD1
CASSVGDSGAYEQYF
TGTGCCAGCAGCGTAGGGGACAGCGGAGCCTACGAGCAGTACTTC
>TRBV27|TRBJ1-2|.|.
CASSRSGAYYGYTF
TGTGCCAGCAGCCGCTCAGGGGCCTACTATGGCTACACCTTC
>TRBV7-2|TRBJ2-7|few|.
CASSAPGPYEQYF
TGTGCCAGCAGCGCGCCCGGACCCTACGAGCAGTACTTC
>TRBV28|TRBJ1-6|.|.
CASSFAFEDSPLHF
TGTGCCAGCAGTTTTGCCTTTGAGGATTCACCCCTCCACTTT
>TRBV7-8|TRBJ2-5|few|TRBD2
CASSLVGLAGVQETQYF
TGTGCCAGCAGCTTAGTGGGACTAGCGGGGGTACAAGAGACCCAGTACTTC
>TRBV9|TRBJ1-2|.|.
CASSTPPNRSSGKYGYTF
TGTGCCAGCAGCACCCCCCCGAATAGATCAAGCGGTAAATATGGCTACACCTTC
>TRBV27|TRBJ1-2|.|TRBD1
CASCFGQGVGYTF
TGTGCCAGCTGTTTCGGACAGGGGGTTGGCTACACCTTC
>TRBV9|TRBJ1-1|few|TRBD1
CASSADRATEAFF
TGTGCCAGCAGCGCCGACAGGGCCACTGAAGCTTTCTTT
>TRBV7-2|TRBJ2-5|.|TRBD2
CASSSRGTSGRETQYF
TGTGCCAGCAGCTCAAGGGGGACTAGCGGGCGGGAGACCCAGTACTTC
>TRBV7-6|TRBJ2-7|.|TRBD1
CASSKPTGSEQYF
TGTGCCAGCAGCAAACCGACAGGGAGCGAGCAGTACTTC
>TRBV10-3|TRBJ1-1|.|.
CAISEVGGPTGDTEAFF
TGTGCCATCAGTGAGGTGGGGGGGCCCACCGGGGACACTGAAGCTTTCTTT
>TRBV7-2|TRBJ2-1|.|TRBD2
CASSWGGGGFYNEQFF
TGTGCCAGCAGCTGGGGCGGGGGGGGATTTTACAATGAGCAGTTCTTC
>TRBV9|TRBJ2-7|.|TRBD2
CASSYTSGEDEQYF
TGTGCCAGCAGTTATACTAGCGGGGAAGACGAGCAGTACTTC
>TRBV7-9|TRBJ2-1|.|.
CASSLTRVTYNEQFF
TGTGCCAGCAGCTTAACGAGGGTAACCTACAATGAGCAGTTCTTC
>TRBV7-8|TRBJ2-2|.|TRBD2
CASSHRGAGELFF
TGTGCCAGCAGCCACCGGGGGGCCGGGGAGCTGTTTTTT
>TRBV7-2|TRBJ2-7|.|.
CASSSSVGSYEQYF
TGTGCCAGCAGCTCCAGTGTAGGATCCTACGAGCAGTACTTC
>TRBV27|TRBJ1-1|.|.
CASSLMGTHPTEAFF
TGTGCCAGCAGTTTAATGGGGACCCACCCCACAGAAGCTTTCTTT
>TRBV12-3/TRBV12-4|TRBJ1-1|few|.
CASSYTAGNTEAFF
TGTGCCAGCAGTTACACAGCGGGGAACACTGAAGCTTTCTTT
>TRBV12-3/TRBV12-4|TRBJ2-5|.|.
CASSSGTEETQYF
TGTGCCAGCAGCTCAGGGACTGAAGAGACCCAGTACTTC
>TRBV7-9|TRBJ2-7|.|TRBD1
CASSLEGQSYEQYF
TGTGCCAGCAGCTTAGAGGGACAGAGCTACGAGCAGTACTTC